Below, 14 T cell receptor beta chains from the same sample are listed, as sequenced in a study of blood T cell repertoires in COVID-19. Assay: immunoSEQ multiplex PCR; the TCRdb copy retains only in-frame clones and omits some. The sample shows about 110,000 clones, roughly 76% of them seen only once. Sequencing was performed on peripheral blood. The receptors here all came from a woman aged 55-75 years with acute or convalescent COVID-19.

The chain links TRBV7-8 to TRBJ1-6; no clear D gene. Germline CDR1 and CDR2: SGHVS and FQNEAQ. This CDR3 is 15 amino acids long. V was trimmed by 9 bases and J by 2 bases, leaving 14 bases between them. The CDR3 DNA is TGTGCCAGTACCCTGAGTACCACCTATAATTCACCCCTCCACTTT. Translated, it gives CASTLSTTYNSPLHF. Based on the CDR3 plus reference TRBV7-8 and TRBJ1-6, the full variable domain is GAGVSQSPRYKVAKRGQDVALRCDPISGHVSLFWYQQALGQGPEFLTYFQNEAQLDKSGLPSDRFFAERPEGSVSTLKIQRTQQEDSAVYLCASTLSTTYNSPLHFGNGTRLTVT.

J is TRBJ2-6 and V is TRBV7-7; 7 bases are a match to TRBD2. The CDR3 extends over 16 amino acids. Germline V gives CDR1 SSHAT, CDR2 FNYEAQ (reference sequence). The trim removed 4 bases at V and 0 bases at J, leaving 3 bases unmatched. The CDR3 coding sequence is TGTGCCAGCAGCTCCGGGGGGTCCTCTGGGGCCAACGTCCTGACTTTC. Protein product: CASSSGGSSGANVLTF.

This clone was recorded many times. This chain joins TRBV3-1 (or the pseudogene TRBV3-2) and TRBJ1-2, with D possibly matching TRBD1 (5 bases). Trimming took off 4 bases at V and 6 bases at J, with 12 bases between the two ends. Germline V gene sequence: CDR1 LGHDT, CDR2 YNNKEL (reference sequence). The CDR3 loop spans 13 amino acids. CDR3 sequence reads: CASSRRQGHGYTF. CDR3 sequence (DNA): TGTGCCAGCAGCCGACGTCAGGGTCATGGCTACACCTTC.

This chain joins TRBV3-1 (or the pseudogene TRBV3-2) and TRBJ2-7; tentative D call: TRBD1 (5 bases). This CDR3 has 13 residues. Germline CDR1 and CDR2: LGHDT and YNNKEL (reference sequence). Between the trimmed V and J ends, which lost 0 bases and 7 bases, there was a span of 10 bases. CDR3 nucleotides: TGTGCCAGCAGCCAAGACAGGGTCGGGGAGCAGTACTTC. This gives the protein CASSQDRVGEQYF.

This chain connects TRBV19 to TRBJ2-3; no clear D. From germline, CDR1 is LNHDA and CDR2 SQIVND (reference sequence). The V end was cut by 7 bases, the J end by 1 base, with 12 bases between. The CDR3 consists of 14 residues. The CDR3 nucleotides are TGTGCCAGTACCGTTAGCCCTGGCACAGATACGCAGTATTTT. Translating it yields CASTVSPGTDTQYF.

The gene calls are TRBV7-2 and TRBJ2-1, with 9 bases that match TRBD2. V trimming: 1 base; J trimming: 6 bases; junction bases outside the gene matches: 7. From germline, CDR1 is SGHTA and CDR2 FQGNSA. There are 16 residues in the CDR3. CDR3 amino acids: CASSLEFLAGSNEQFF. The CDR3, as DNA: TGTGCCAGCAGCTTAGAATTCCTAGCGGGAAGCAATGAGCAGTTCTTC. Full variable domain (missing parts from reference TRBV7-2 and TRBJ2-1): GAGVSQSPSNKVTEKGKDVELRCDPISGHTALYWYRQSLGQGLEFLIYFQGNSAPDKSGLPSDRFSAERTGGSVSTLTIQRTQQEDSAVYLCASSLEFLAGSNEQFFGPGTRLTVL.

This clone turned up a few times. The chain recombines TRBV7-3 with TRBJ2-3, with TRBD2 identical over 7 bases. CDR3 size: 16 residues. V lost 5 bases to trimming and J lost 1 base; unmatched junction nucleotides: 9. The germline V gene encodes CDR1 SGHTA and CDR2 FQGTGA. The CDR3 spells CASSIGGRARTDTQYF. CDR3 sequence (DNA): TGTGCCAGCAGCATCGGCGGGAGAGCGCGCACAGATACGCAGTATTTT.

The rearrangement links TRBV29-1 to TRBJ2-3; 7 bases are a match to TRBD1. The CDR3 runs 11 residues. Germline V CDR1 and CDR2: SQVTM, ANQGSEA. Trimming at V came to 6 bases and at J to 6 bases, leaving 3 bases not matched to a gene. CDR3 loop: CSVDRVDTQYF. The CDR3, as DNA: TGCAGCGTCGACAGGGTTGATACGCAGTATTTT.

J is TRBJ2-7 and V is TRBV5-1; tentatively, D is TRBD1 (5 bases). The CDR3 is 13 residues long. Germline V CDR1 and CDR2: SGHRS, YFSETQ. Trimming left V 5 bases short and J 2 bases short, with 11 bases between. This CDR3 reads CASRPETAYEQYF. DNA of the CDR3: TGCGCCAGCAGACCGGAGACAGCCTACGAGCAGTACTTC. Full variable domain (outside the CDR3, taken from reference TRBV5-1 and TRBJ2-7): KAGVTQTPRYLIKTRGQQVTLSCSPISGHRSVSWYQQTPGQGLQFLFEYFSETQRNKGNFPGRFSGRQFSNSRSEMNVSTLELGDSALYLCASRPETAYEQYFGPGTRLTVT.

This clone showed up just a few times. The rearrangement joins TRBV7-2 to TRBJ2-3, with 8 bases fitting TRBD1. The V gene end was trimmed by 2 bases and the J gene end by 5 bases; junction bases not matched to a gene: 6. Germline V lookup: CDR1 SGHTA, CDR2 FQGNSA. The CDR3 is 15 residues long. CDR3 DNA: TGTGCCAGCAGCTTAATTTCAGGGGGCAAAGATACGCAGTATTTT. Encoded protein: CASSLISGGKDTQYF.

The chain carries TRBV10-1 and TRBJ2-4, with 7 bases matching TRBD1. After removal of 5 bases from V and 5 bases from J, the junction contained 3 bases not matched to a gene. The length of the CDR3 is 13 residues. Germline-derived CDR1 and CDR2 are WNHNN and SYGVQD (reference sequence). The CDR3 DNA reads TGCGCCAGCAGTCGACAGGGCCAAAACATTCAGTACTTC. It encodes CASSRQGQNIQYF.

In DNA form, the CDR3 reads TGTGCCAGCAGTTCGACAGGGTATGGCTACACCTTC. Translating it yields CASSSTGYGYTF. V is TRBV6-5 and J is TRBJ1-2, with TRBD1 matching 7 bases. CDR1 MNHEY and CDR2 SVGAGI come from the germline V gene. Trimming took 4 bases from V and 5 from J; bases not matched to a gene: 1. The CDR3 runs 12 residues.

This chain joins TRBV7-3 and TRBJ1-5; D is perhaps TRBD1 (5 bases). CDR3 size: 13 residues. From germline, CDR1 is SGHTA and CDR2 FQGTGA. Trimming took off 6 bases at V and 3 bases at J, with 9 bases between the two ends. The CDR3 coding sequence is TGTGCCAGCAGTTCAGGGATCAATCAGCCCCAGCATTTT. Translated, it gives CASSSGINQPQHF.

This clone was found a few times. The V gene is TRBV7-3, the J gene TRBJ1-6; a possible D gene is TRBD1 (6 bases). This CDR3 has 14 residues. The V end was cut by 2 bases, the J end by 9 bases, with 11 bases between. Per the germline V gene, CDR1 is SGHTA and CDR2 is FQGTGA. The CDR3 DNA reads TGTGCCAGCAGCTTACAGGGGATCGCTTCACCCCTCCACTTT. It specifies CASSLQGIASPLHF.